The 24 T cell receptor beta chains below were found in one sample sequenced in a study of T cell responses to AZD1222 COVID-19 vaccine. The repertoire was sequenced with immunoSEQ multiplex PCR; TCRdb's copy has only in-frame clones and lacks some. Of about 180,000 clones listed, around 90% were seen once; the top ten hold around 2%. This specimen was peripheral blood, taken 28 days after the second AZD1222 dose. These receptors came from an adult who received the AZD1222 COVID-19 vaccine.

The chain employs TRBV18 and TRBJ1-5; D gene unclear. Germline assignment: CDR1 KGHSH and CDR2 LQKENI. CDR3 length: 16 residues. Trimming took 6 bases from V and 0 from J, leaving 15 bases between them. The CDR3 DNA follows: TGTGCCAGCTCTCCCCGACACGTAGATAGCAATCAGCCCCAGCATTTT. Translated, it gives CASSPRHVDSNQPQHF.

In nucleotides, the CDR3 is TGTGCCAGCTCAGCGCTGACTAGCTACGAGCAGTACTTC. This translates into CASSALTSYEQYF. This rearrangement joins TRBV18 to TRBJ2-7; D possibly corresponds to TRBD2 (6 bases). Germline V lookup: CDR1 KGHSH, CDR2 LQKENI. V lost 5 bases and J lost 3, with 11 bases in between. The CDR3 has 13 residues. Drawing the rest from reference TRBV18 and TRBJ2-7, the complete variable domain is NAGVMQNPRHLVRRRGQEARLRCSPMKGHSHVYWYRQLPEEGLKFMVYLQKENIIDESGMPKERFSAEFPKEGPSILRIQQVVRGDSAAYFCASSALTSYEQYFGPGTRLTVT.

This chain connects TRBV11-2 to TRBJ2-5, with D tentatively TRBD1 (6 bases). This CDR3 has 13 amino acids. Germline CDR1 is SGHAT and CDR2 is FQNNGV. Trimming pared 2 bases from V and 2 bases from J, leaving 6 bases between. CDR3 in amino acids: CASSLQGQETQYF. The CDR3 nucleotides read TGTGCCAGCAGCTTACAGGGGCAAGAGACCCAGTACTTC. Based on the CDR3 plus reference TRBV11-2 and TRBJ2-5, the full variable domain is EAGVAQSPRYKIIEKRQSVAFWCNPISGHATLYWYQQILGQGPKLLIQFQNNGVVDDSQLPKDRFSAERLKGVDSTLKIQPAKLEDSAVYLCASSLQGQETQYFGPGTRLLVL.

The rearrangement joins TRBV4-3 to TRBJ2-7, with 12 bases that match TRBD2. CDR1 LGHNA and CDR2 YSLEER come from the germline V gene. V dropped 4 bases and J dropped 0; count of bases not matched to a gene: 10. The CDR3 spans 18 residues. The CDR3 DNA reads TGCGCCAGCAGCCGGGGCACTAGCGGGGGGCCGAGCTCCTACGAGCAGTACTTC. Protein sequence: CASSRGTSGGPSSYEQYF.

The rearrangement links TRBV14 to TRBJ2-7; TRBD1 aligns across 8 bases. Per germline, CDR1 SGHDN and CDR2 FVKESK. The CDR3 runs to 15 residues. J gave up 0 bases and V 0 bases, and 1 base lay outside the gene matches. CDR3 nucleotides: TGTGCCAGCAGCCAAGAAGGGACAGGCTCCTACGAGCAGTACTTC. It codes for CASSQEGTGSYEQYF. The full variable domain, in which reference TRBV14 and TRBJ2-7 provide the parts outside the CDR3, is EAGVTQFPSHSVIEKGQTVTLRCDPISGHDNLYWYRRVMGKEIKFLLHFVKESKQDESGMPNNRFLAERTGGTYSTLKVQPAELEDSGVYFCASSQEGTGSYEQYFGPGTRLTVT.

The rearrangement links TRBV2 to TRBJ2-1; D perhaps matches TRBD1 (6 bases). Germline V lookup: CDR1 SNHLY, CDR2 FYNNEI. V was trimmed by 4 bases and J by 1 base, leaving 11 bases between them. The length of the CDR3 is 15 residues. CDR3 region: CASSGQGQSYNEQFF. The CDR3 nucleotides are TGTGCCAGCAGTGGGCAGGGACAATCCTACAATGAGCAGTTCTTC.

This clone was seen a single time. This chain connects TRBV30 to TRBJ1-1; D is unclear. CDR1 GTSNPN and CDR2 SVGIG come from the germline V gene (reference sequence). The CDR3 spans 14 residues. The V end lost 4 bases, the J end lost 4 bases, and 16 bases lay between the germline ends. In DNA, the CDR3 is TGTGCCTGGACGATATGGACGGGGAGCACTGAAGCTTTCTTT. Its protein product is CAWTIWTGSTEAFF.

The chain is built from TRBV10-3 and TRBJ1-4, with D perhaps matching TRBD1 (5 bases). This CDR3 region has 14 residues. V was trimmed by 11 bases and J by 1 base, leaving 14 bases between them. CDR1 is ENHRY and CDR2 is SYGVKD in the germline V gene. DNA of the CDR3: TGTGCCTCAAGACCGGGGGGAACTAATGAAAAACTGTTTTTT. Amino acid sequence: CASRPGGTNEKLFF.

The genes are TRBV3-1 (or the pseudogene TRBV3-2) and TRBJ2-4; 11 bases are a match to TRBD2. Germline loops: CDR1 LGHDT, CDR2 YNNKEL (reference sequence). CDR3 length: 17 amino acids. After removal of 5 bases from V and 0 bases from J, the junction contained 6 bases not matched to a gene. CDR3 loop: CASSVTSGSIAKNIQYF. CDR3 sequence (DNA): TGTGCCAGCAGCGTAACTAGCGGGAGTATAGCCAAAAACATTCAGTACTTC.

J is TRBJ1-4 and V is TRBV11-2; perhaps TRBD1 as D (6 bases). Per the germline V gene, CDR1 is SGHAT and CDR2 is FQNNGV. This CDR3 region has 14 residues. With 1 base removed from V and 6 bases from J, the gap between germline ends came to 9 bases. CDR3 DNA sequence: TGTGCCAGCAGCTTAGCGGGGGGCCATGAAAAACTGTTTTTT. Its translation: CASSLAGGHEKLFF.

J is TRBJ1-4 and V is TRBV29-1; D not resolved. Per the germline V gene, CDR1 is SQVTM and CDR2 is ANQGSEA. Trimming took 7 bases from V and 8 from J, leaving 8 bases between them. This CDR3 contains 10 residues. The CDR3 DNA reads as TGCAGCGCCTTGGAGGAAAAACTGTTTTTT. As protein: CSALEEKLFF.

The chain employs TRBV18 and TRBJ2-1; 9 nucleotides agree with TRBD1. CDR3 size: 17 residues. Germline-derived CDR1 and CDR2 are KGHSH and LQKENI. The trim removed 2 bases at V and 2 bases at J, leaving 7 bases unmatched. DNA of the CDR3: TGTGCCAGCTCACCAAGTTCGGACAGGGGCGCCTACAATGAGCAGTTCTTC. Its protein product is CASSPSSDRGAYNEQFF.

The chain employs TRBV6-1 and TRBJ1-1; possible D gene TRBD1, 6 bases. Trimming took off 3 bases at V and 0 bases at J, with 8 bases between the two ends. The germline CDR1 and CDR2 sequences are MNHNS and SASEGT. The length of the CDR3 is 14 residues. The CDR3: CASSDRGLNTEAFF. The CDR3 nucleotides are TGTGCCAGCAGTGACAGGGGTTTGAACACTGAAGCTTTCTTT.

The chain is built from TRBV5-1 and TRBJ2-1; perhaps TRBD1 as D (6 bases). V was pared by 4 bases and J by 0 bases, with 8 bases between. Germline V gene sequence: CDR1 SGHRS, CDR2 YFSETQ. The CDR3 has 14 amino acids. This CDR3 reads CASSETGSYNEQFF. Written as DNA, the CDR3 is TGCGCCAGCAGCGAGACAGGCTCCTACAATGAGCAGTTCTTC.

V and J are TRBV5-1 and TRBJ1-1; tentative D call: TRBD1 (5 bases). Trimming pared 1 base from V and 1 base from J, leaving 8 bases between. The CDR3 totals 14 residues. CDR1 is SGHRS and CDR2 is YFSETQ in the germline V gene. The CDR3 bases are TGCGCCAGCAGCTTGCAGGGTCCGAACACTGAAGCTTTCTTT. This gives the protein CASSLQGPNTEAFF.

This chain uses TRBV5-5 with TRBJ2-7; D is uncertain. The CDR3 length is 12 residues. V lost 2 bases to trimming and J lost 4 bases, with 7 bases between them. CDR1 and CDR2 from the germline V gene are SGHKS and YYEKEE (reference sequence). The CDR3 protein is CASSFEGYEQYF. The DNA of the CDR3 is TGTGCCAGCAGCTTTGAAGGATACGAGCAGTACTTC.

V and J are TRBV4-1 and TRBJ2-3; 7 bases line up with TRBD2. The CDR3 loop spans 15 amino acids. Germline CDR1 reads MGHRA; CDR2 reads YSYEKL. J was trimmed by 3 bases and V by 0 bases; bases with no gene match: 3. The CDR3 loop reads CASSQEGGWTDTQYF. The CDR3 nucleotides read TGCGCCAGCAGCCAAGAGGGGGGGTGGACAGATACGCAGTATTTT.

V and J are TRBV18 and TRBJ1-5; no clear D. V was trimmed by 1 base and J by 6 bases, leaving 13 bases between them. Germline CDR1 and CDR2: KGHSH and LQKENI. The CDR3 loop spans 15 amino acids. CDR3 in amino acids: CASSPLSMGIQPQHF. CDR3 DNA: TGTGCCAGCTCACCACTTTCTATGGGGATTCAGCCCCAGCATTTT.

The V gene is TRBV7-2, the J gene TRBJ2-1, with 7 bases lining up with TRBD2. V lost 5 bases, J lost 4 bases, and 11 bases stayed unmatched. The CDR3 has 16 amino acids. Germline V gene data show CDR1 as SGHTA and CDR2 as FQGNSA. In DNA form, the CDR3 reads TGTGCCAGCAGCCCGAGCGGGGTATCGGTATACAATGAGCAGTTCTTC. Amino acid sequence: CASSPSGVSVYNEQFF. Looking up the rest from reference TRBV7-2 and TRBJ2-1 gives the full variable domain: GAGVSQSPSNKVTEKGKDVELRCDPISGHTALYWYRQSLGQGLEFLIYFQGNSAPDKSGLPSDRFSAERTGGSVSTLTIQRTQQEDSAVYLCASSPSGVSVYNEQFFGPGTRLTVL.

This rearrangement joins TRBV7-2 to TRBJ1-6; D uncertain. Germline CDR1 SGHTA, CDR2 FQGNSA. The CDR3 runs to 16 residues. V lost 5 bases, J lost 7 bases, and 18 bases lay in between. This CDR3 reads CASSPTFGSPNSPLHF. The CDR3 region has the DNA TGTGCCAGCAGCCCAACCTTCGGGAGCCCGAATTCACCCCTCCACTTT.

This sequence joins TRBV5-4 and TRBJ2-3; TRBD2 agrees at 14 bases. The junction had 4 bases not matched to a gene; V was cut back by 0 bases and J by 4 bases. CDR1 SGHNT and CDR2 YYREEE come from the germline V gene (reference sequence). The CDR3 extends over 17 amino acids. CDR3 DNA sequence: TGTGCCAGCAGCTTGGGGGGACTAGCGGGGGCCCCAGATACGCAGTATTTT. This translates into CASSLGGLAGAPDTQYF.

V and J are TRBV3-1 (or the pseudogene TRBV3-2) and TRBJ1-5; D call uncertain. The CDR3 is 12 amino acids. Germline V gene sequence: CDR1 LGHDT, CDR2 YNNKEL (reference sequence). Deletions cut 3 bases from V and 4 bases from J, with 4 bases between. The DNA for the CDR3 is TGTGCCAGCAGCCAGGTTAATCAGCCCCAGCATTTT. Translating gives CASSQVNQPQHF.

V is TRBV7-9 and J is TRBJ2-3; D uncertain. The CDR3 covers 14 residues. CDR1 is SEHNR, CDR2 FQNEAQ, per germline (reference sequence). Trimming shortened V by 4 bases and J by 6 bases, and 14 bases separated the two germline ends. The CDR3 nucleotides are TGTGCCAGCAGCTCCGGAGACGTACGTGATACGCAGTATTTT. This sequence encodes CASSSGDVRDTQYF.

CDR3 DNA: TGTGCCAGCAGCTCCACCCGACAGGGGGGACAGCCCCAGCATTTT. Translated: CASSSTRQGGQPQHF. The V call is TRBV7-9, the J call TRBJ1-5; 9 bases are a match to TRBD1. Germline CDR1 is SEHNR and CDR2 is FQNEAQ (reference sequence). V shed 4 bases, J shed 7 bases, and the junction held 8 bases outside the gene matches. CDR3 length equals 15 residues.